Below, 5 T cell receptor beta chains from the same sample are listed, as sequenced in a study of cytomegalovirus exposure and HLA in healthy donors. Only in-frame clones appear in the TCRdb table, and some are missing; sequencing was by immunoSEQ multiplex PCR. This table has around 300,000 clones, approximately 90% appearing once. The sample consisted of PBMCs. These receptors were collected from a woman aged 18-29 years in good health and CMV-seronegative.

This clone was recorded once. The rearrangement uses TRBV27 and TRBJ2-6; D unresolved. The germline V gene encodes CDR1 MNHEY and CDR2 SMNVEV (reference sequence). The V gene lost 4 bases and the J gene lost 0 bases, with 4 bases spanning the gap. The CDR3 consists of 14 residues. The CDR3 region has the DNA TGTGCCAGCAGTTCTCTCTCTGGGGCCAACGTCCTGACTTTC. This translates into CASSSLSGANVLTF.

V is TRBV29-1 and J is TRBJ2-3, with 9 bases matching TRBD1. The CDR3 consists of 14 residues. The V segment lost 7 bases and the J segment 4 bases; nucleotides outside the gene matches: 9. Germline CDR1 and CDR2: SQVTM and ANQGSEA. As DNA, the CDR3 is TGCAGCGCCCTACAGGGGGCACTCGCAGATACGCAGTATTTT. Encoded protein: CSALQGALADTQYF.

V is TRBV6-4 and J is TRBJ2-6; D might be TRBD2 (6 bases). V was clipped by 6 bases and J by 0 bases, with 12 bases between them. Germline V CDR1 and CDR2: MRHNA, SNTAGT. This CDR3 contains 16 residues. CDR3 sequence reads: CASSPYGSSGANVLTF. The CDR3 DNA sequence: TGTGCCAGCAGCCCGTACGGGAGCTCTGGGGCCAACGTCCTGACTTTC.

The V gene is TRBV27, the J gene TRBJ2-1, with 9 bases that match TRBD2. The V gene end was trimmed by 4 bases and the J gene end by 3 bases; junction bases not matched to a gene: 10. The CDR3 runs to 17 residues. Germline lookup yields CDR1 MNHEY and CDR2 SMNVEV (reference sequence). CDR3 bases: TGTGCCAGCAGTTCGGCTAGCGGGAATGTCCTCTACAATGAGCAGTTCTTC. Its protein is CASSSASGNVLYNEQFF.

CDR3 nucleotide sequence: TGTGCCAGCGCGAGAGGCTCCGCGGCGGAAAAACTGTTTTTT. Protein sequence: CASARGSAAEKLFF. V and J are TRBV27 and TRBJ1-4, with no clear D. This CDR3 contains 14 residues. CDR1 and CDR2 from the germline V gene are MNHEY and SMNVEV (reference sequence). V was cut by 8 bases and J by 8 bases, with 18 bases left in between.